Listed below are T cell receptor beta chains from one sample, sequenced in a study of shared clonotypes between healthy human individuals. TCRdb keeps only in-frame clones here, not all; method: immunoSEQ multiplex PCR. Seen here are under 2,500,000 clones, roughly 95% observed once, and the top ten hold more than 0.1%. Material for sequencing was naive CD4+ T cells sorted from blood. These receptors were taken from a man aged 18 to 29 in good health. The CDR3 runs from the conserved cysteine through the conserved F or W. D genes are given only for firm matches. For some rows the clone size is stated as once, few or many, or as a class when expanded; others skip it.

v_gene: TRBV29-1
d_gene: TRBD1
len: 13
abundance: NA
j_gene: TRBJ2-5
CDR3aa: CSVAGTGQETQYF
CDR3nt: TGCAGCGTCGCCGGGACAGGACAAGAGACCCAGTACTTC

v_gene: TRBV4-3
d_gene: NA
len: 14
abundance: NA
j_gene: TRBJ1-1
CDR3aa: CASSQEGARTEAFF
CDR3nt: TGCGCCAGCAGCCAAGAGGGGGCCCGAACTGAAGCTTTCTTT

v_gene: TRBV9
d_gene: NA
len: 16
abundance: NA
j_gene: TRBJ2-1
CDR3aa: CASSTIGFTYNEEQFF
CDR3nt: TGTGCCAGCAGTACAATCGGGTTTACCTACAATGAAGAGCAGTTCTTC

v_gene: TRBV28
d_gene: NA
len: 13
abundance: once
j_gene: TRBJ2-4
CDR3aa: CALSSGSTNIQYF
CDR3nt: TGTGCCCTTTCTTCAGGGTCCACGAACATTCAGTACTTC

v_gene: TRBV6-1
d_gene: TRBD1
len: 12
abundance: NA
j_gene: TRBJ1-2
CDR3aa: CASQGTVYGYTF
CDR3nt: TGTGCCAGCCAAGGGACAGTCTATGGCTACACCTTC

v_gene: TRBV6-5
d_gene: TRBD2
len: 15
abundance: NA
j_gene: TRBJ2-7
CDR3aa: CASRGLAGGSDEQYF
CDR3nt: TGTGCCAGCAGGGGACTAGCGGGAGGGAGTGACGAGCAGTACTTC

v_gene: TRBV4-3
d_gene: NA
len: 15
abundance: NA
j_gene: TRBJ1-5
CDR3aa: CASSQEAGSNQPQHF
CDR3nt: TGCGCCAGCAGCCAAGAGGCAGGGAGCAATCAGCCCCAGCATTTT

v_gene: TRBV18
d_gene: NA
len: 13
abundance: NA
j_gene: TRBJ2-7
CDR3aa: CASSVELQTEQYF
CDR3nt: TGTGCCAGCTCTGTGGAGTTACAGACCGAGCAGTACTTC

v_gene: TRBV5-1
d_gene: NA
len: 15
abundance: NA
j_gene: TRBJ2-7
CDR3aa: CASSLGGSADYEQYF
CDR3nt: TGCGCCAGCAGCTTGGGAGGTAGCGCGGACTACGAGCAGTACTTC

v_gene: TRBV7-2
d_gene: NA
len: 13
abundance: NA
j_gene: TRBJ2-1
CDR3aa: CASSNQGNNEQFF
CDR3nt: TGTGCCAGCAGCAACCAGGGTAACAATGAGCAGTTCTTC

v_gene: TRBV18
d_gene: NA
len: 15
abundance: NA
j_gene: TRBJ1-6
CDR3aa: CASSPSGSYNSPLHF
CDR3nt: TGTGCCAGCTCCCCGTCGGGCTCCTATAATTCACCCCTCCACTTT

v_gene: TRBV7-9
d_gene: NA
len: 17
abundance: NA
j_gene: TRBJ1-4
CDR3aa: CASSLRGLREGDEKLFF
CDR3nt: TGTGCCAGCAGCTTAAGAGGGCTGAGGGAGGGTGATGAAAAACTGTTTTTT

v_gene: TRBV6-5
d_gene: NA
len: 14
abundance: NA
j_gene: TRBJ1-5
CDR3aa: CASSSPSAGQPQHF
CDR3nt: TGTGCCAGCAGTTCCCCTTCCGCGGGTCAGCCCCAGCATTTT

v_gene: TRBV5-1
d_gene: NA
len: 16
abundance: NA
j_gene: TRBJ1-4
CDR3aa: CASSLEVSGPGEKLFF
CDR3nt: TGCGCCAGCAGCTTGGAGGTTTCGGGACCAGGTGAAAAACTGTTTTTT

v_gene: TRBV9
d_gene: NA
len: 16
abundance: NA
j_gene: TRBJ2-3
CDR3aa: CASSVGARESTDTQYF
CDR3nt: TGTGCCAGCAGCGTAGGGGCCAGGGAGAGCACAGATACGCAGTATTTT

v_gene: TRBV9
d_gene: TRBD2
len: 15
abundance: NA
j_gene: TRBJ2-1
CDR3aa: CASSVDGGSGGEQFF
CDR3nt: TGTGCCAGCAGCGTAGATGGCGGGAGCGGAGGGGAGCAGTTCTTC

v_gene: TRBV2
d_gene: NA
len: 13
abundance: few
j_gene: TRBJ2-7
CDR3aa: CASSVQGPSEQYF
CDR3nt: TGTGCCAGCAGTGTTCAGGGACCGTCCGAGCAGTACTTC

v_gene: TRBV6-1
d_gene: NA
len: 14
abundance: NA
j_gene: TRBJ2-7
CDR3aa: CASNGREGYYEQYF
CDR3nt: TGTGCCAGCAACGGCAGGGAAGGATACTACGAGCAGTACTTC

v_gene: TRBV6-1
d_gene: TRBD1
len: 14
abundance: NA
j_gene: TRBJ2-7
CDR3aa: CASSDRGLFSEQYF
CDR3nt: TGTGCCAGCAGCGACAGGGGGCTTTTCTCCGAGCAGTACTTC

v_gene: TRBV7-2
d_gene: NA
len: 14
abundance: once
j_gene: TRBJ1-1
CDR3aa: CASSTRRGNTEAFF
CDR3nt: TGTGCCAGCAGCACACGAAGGGGGAACACTGAAGCTTTCTTT

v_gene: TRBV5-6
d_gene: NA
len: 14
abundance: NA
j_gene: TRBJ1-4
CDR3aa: CASSRGITTEKLFF
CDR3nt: TGTGCCAGCAGCCGGGGCATAACAACGGAAAAACTGTTTTTT

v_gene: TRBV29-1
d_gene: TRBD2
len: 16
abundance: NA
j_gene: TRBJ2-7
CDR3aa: CSVDVGLAGGPYEQYF
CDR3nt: TGCAGCGTCGACGTAGGACTAGCGGGAGGACCCTACGAGCAGTACTTC

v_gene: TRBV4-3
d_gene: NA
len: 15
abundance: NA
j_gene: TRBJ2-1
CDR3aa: CASRIERWAYNEQFF
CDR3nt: TGCGCCAGCAGAATAGAACGCTGGGCGTACAATGAGCAGTTCTTC

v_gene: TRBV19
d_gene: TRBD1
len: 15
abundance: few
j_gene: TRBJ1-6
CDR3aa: CASSSRDSYNSPLHF
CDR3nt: TGTGCCAGTAGTTCCCGGGACAGCTATAATTCACCCCTCCACTTT

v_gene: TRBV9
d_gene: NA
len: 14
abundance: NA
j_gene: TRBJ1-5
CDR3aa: CASSVGGNNQPQHF
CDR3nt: TGTGCCAGCAGCGTAGGAGGGAATAATCAGCCCCAGCATTTT

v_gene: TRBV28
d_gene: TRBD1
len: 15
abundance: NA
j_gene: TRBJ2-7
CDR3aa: CASSLPGTGTYEQYF
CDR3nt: TGTGCCAGCAGTTTGCCCGGGACAGGGACTTACGAGCAGTACTTC

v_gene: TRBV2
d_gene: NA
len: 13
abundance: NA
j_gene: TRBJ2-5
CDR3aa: CASNVGRRETQYF
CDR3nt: TGTGCCAGCAACGTCGGCAGAAGGGAGACCCAGTACTTC

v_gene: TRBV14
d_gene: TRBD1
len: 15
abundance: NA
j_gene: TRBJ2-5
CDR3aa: CASSQGRGRMETQYF
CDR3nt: TGTGCCAGCAGCCAAGGCAGGGGGCGGATGGAGACCCAGTACTTC

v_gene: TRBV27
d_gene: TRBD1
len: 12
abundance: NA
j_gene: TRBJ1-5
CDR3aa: CASSFRGQPQHF
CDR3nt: TGTGCCAGCAGTTTCAGGGGGCAGCCCCAGCATTTT

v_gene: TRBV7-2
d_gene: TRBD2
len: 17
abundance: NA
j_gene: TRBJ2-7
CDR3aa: CASSFQQLAGGIYEQYF
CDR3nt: TGTGCCAGCAGCTTCCAGCAGCTAGCGGGAGGAATCTACGAGCAGTACTTC

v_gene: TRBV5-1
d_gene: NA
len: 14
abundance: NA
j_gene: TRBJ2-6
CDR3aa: CASSLAWGANVLTF
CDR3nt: TGCGCCAGCAGCTTGGCGTGGGGGGCCAACGTCCTGACTTTC

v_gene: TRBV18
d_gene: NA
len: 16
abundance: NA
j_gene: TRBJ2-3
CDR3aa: CASSPNRAGSTDTQYF
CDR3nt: TGTGCCAGCTCACCAAATAGGGCAGGGAGCACAGATACGCAGTATTTT

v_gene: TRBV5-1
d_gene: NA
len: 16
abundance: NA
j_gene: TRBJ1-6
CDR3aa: CASSLDEGFGNSPLHF
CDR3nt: TGCGCCAGCAGCTTGGATGAGGGGTTTGGAAATTCACCCCTCCACTTT

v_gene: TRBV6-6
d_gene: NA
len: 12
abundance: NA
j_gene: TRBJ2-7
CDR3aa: CATRGVDYEQYF
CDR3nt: TGTGCCACCAGGGGTGTTGACTACGAGCAGTACTTC

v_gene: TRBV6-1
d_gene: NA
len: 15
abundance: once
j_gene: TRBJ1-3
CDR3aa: CASSESGSSGNTIYF
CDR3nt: TGTGCCAGCAGTGAAAGTGGAAGCTCTGGAAACACCATATATTTT

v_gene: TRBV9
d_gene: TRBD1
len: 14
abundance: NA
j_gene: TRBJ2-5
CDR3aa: CASSAGQGGETQYF
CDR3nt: TGTGCCAGCAGCGCCGGACAGGGAGGAGAGACCCAGTACTTC

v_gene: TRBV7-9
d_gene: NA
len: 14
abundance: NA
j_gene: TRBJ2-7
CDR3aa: CASSLRPGTYEQYF
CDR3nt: TGTGCCAGCAGCTTAAGGCCAGGGACCTACGAGCAGTACTTC

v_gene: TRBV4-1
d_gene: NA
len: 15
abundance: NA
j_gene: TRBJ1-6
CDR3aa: CASSQESQGRSPLHF
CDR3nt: TGCGCCAGCAGCCAAGAGTCACAGGGTCGCTCACCCCTCCACTTT

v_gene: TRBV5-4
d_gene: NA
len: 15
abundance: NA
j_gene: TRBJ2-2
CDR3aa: CATARVATNTGELFF
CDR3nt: TGTGCCACCGCACGGGTAGCGACGAACACCGGGGAGCTGTTTTTT

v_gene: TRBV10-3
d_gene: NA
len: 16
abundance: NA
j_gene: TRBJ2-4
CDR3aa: CAIITPGTHESDIQYF
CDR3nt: TGTGCTATCATAACACCCGGGACGCACGAGTCGGACATTCAGTACTTC

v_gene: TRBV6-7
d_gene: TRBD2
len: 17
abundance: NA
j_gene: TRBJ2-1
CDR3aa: CASSYQREGRSYNEQFF
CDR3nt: TGTGCCAGCAGTTACCAGCGGGAGGGCCGATCCTACAATGAGCAGTTCTTC

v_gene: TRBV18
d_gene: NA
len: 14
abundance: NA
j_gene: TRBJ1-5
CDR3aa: CASSPFPGDQPQHF
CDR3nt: TGTGCCAGCTCACCTTTCCCGGGAGATCAGCCCCAGCATTTT

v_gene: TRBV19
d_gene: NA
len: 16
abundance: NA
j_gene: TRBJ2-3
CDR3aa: CASSDIRGQGTDTQYF
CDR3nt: TGTGCCAGTAGTGATATCCGGGGGCAAGGCACAGATACGCAGTATTTT

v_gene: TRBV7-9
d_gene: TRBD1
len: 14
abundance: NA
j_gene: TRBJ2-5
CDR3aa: CASSWDRRGETQYF
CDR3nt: TGTGCCAGCAGCTGGGACAGGAGAGGGGAGACCCAGTACTTC

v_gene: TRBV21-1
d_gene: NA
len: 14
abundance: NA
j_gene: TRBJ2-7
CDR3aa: CASSMIQGAHEQYF
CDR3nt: TGTGCCAGCAGCATGATCCAGGGGGCCCACGAGCAGTACTTC

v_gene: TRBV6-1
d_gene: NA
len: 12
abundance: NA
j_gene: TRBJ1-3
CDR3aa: CASRSSGNTIYF
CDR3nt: TGTGCCAGCAGGAGCTCTGGAAACACCATATATTTT

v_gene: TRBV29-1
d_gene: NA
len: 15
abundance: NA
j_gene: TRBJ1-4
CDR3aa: CSVGTRGGSNEKLFF
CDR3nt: TGCAGCGTCGGGACAAGGGGGGGGTCTAATGAAAAACTGTTTTTT

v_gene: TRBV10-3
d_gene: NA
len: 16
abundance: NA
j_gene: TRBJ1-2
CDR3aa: CAISESRFLQNYGYTF
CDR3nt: TGTGCCATCAGTGAGTCGCGGTTTCTACAGAACTATGGCTACACCTTC

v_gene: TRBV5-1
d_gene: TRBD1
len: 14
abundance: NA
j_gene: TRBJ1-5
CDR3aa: CASSSQGGNQPQHF
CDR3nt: TGCGCCAGCAGCTCCCAGGGGGGCAATCAGCCCCAGCATTTT

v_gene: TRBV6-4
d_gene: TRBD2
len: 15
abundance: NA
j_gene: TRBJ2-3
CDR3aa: CASSDSGGAADTQYF
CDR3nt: TGTGCCAGCAGTGATAGCGGGGGGGCCGCAGATACGCAGTATTTT

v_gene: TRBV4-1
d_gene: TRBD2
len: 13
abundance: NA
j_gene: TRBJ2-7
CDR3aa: CASSLGTTYEQYF
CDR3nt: TGCGCCAGCAGCCTGGGGACTACCTACGAGCAGTACTTC

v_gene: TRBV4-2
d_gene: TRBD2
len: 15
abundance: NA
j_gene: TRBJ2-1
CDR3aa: CASSQEVAGRDEQFF
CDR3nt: TGTGCCAGCAGCCAAGAAGTAGCGGGGAGGGATGAGCAGTTCTTC

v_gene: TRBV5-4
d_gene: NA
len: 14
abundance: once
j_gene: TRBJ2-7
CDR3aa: CASSAGQLPYEQYF
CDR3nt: TGTGCCAGCAGCGCTGGACAGCTCCCCTACGAGCAGTACTTC

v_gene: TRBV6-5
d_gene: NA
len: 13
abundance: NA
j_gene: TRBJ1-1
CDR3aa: CASSYPGTTEAFF
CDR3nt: TGTGCCAGCAGTTACCCAGGGACCACTGAAGCTTTCTTT